These T cell receptor beta chains were read from a single sample in a study of blood T cell repertoires in COVID-19. The repertoire was sequenced with immunoSEQ multiplex PCR; TCRdb's copy has only in-frame clones and lacks some. The table has about 58,000 clones, approximately 90% seen once. The sequenced material came from peripheral blood. The receptor source for this set is a woman aged 55-70 years with active COVID-19. Both conserved end residues are part of each CDR3. The D gene is left open where the match is weak. Clone sizes are given selectively: once, few, many, or a class where the clone is expanded.

cdr3_aa cdr3_nt cdr3_length d_call clone_size j_call v_call
CASSERSSGANVLTF TGTGCCAGCAGTGAGAGAAGCTCTGGGGCCAACGTCCTGACTTTC 15 NA medium-sized TRBJ2-6 TRBV6-4
CASSSPSGQASSSGYTF TGTGCCAGCAGCTCCCCTTCTGGACAAGCCAGCAGTTCTGGCTACACCTTC 17 NA NA TRBJ1-2 TRBV7-9
CASSEGTNSPLHF TGTGCCAGCAGTGAGGGCACGAATTCACCCCTCCACTTT 13 NA NA TRBJ1-6 TRBV2
CASSWTGGTEAFF TGTGCCAGCAGCTGGACAGGGGGGACTGAAGCTTTCTTT 13 TRBD1 once TRBJ1-1 TRBV5-6
CASSRPGQDPTGELFF TGTGCCAGCAGCCGTCCGGGACAGGACCCCACCGGGGAGCTGTTTTTT 16 TRBD1 few TRBJ2-2 TRBV5-6
CASSPQDRGSGANVLTF TGTGCCAGCAGCCCCCAGGACAGGGGGAGTGGGGCCAACGTCCTGACTTTC 17 TRBD1 once TRBJ2-6 TRBV9
CASSSYTEGAGGYTF TGTGCCAGCAGCTCCTATACGGAGGGGGCGGGTGGCTACACCTTC 15 TRBD1 NA TRBJ1-2 TRBV7-2
CASSSSPSQPQHF TGTGCCAGCAGCTCTAGCCCGAGTCAGCCCCAGCATTTT 13 NA once TRBJ1-5 TRBV9
CASGLVRDRGRPGYTF TGTGCTAGTGGTTTGGTCCGGGACAGGGGGCGTCCTGGCTACACCTTC 16 TRBD1 NA TRBJ1-2 TRBV12-5
CASRRTANTEAFF TGTGCCAGCAGGCGGACAGCGAACACTGAAGCTTTCTTT 13 NA NA TRBJ1-1 TRBV6-5
CASSQDVVVYGYTF TGTGCCAGCAGCCAAGATGTAGTCGTCTATGGCTACACCTTC 14 NA NA TRBJ1-2 TRBV3-1/TRBV3-2
CASSQDGGGAGPSTDTQYF TGCGCCAGCAGCCAAGATGGCGGGGGGGCTGGCCCTAGCACAGATACGCAGTATTTT 19 TRBD2 NA TRBJ2-3 TRBV4-3
CASSLRDRGGHEQYF TGTGCCAGCAGCTTAAGGGACAGGGGAGGCCACGAGCAGTACTTC 15 TRBD1 NA TRBJ2-7 TRBV7-2
CASSLGQGRTEAFF TGCGCCAGCAGCTTAGGACAGGGGCGTACTGAAGCTTTCTTT 14 TRBD1 NA TRBJ1-1 TRBV5-1
CAINGQGSAGYTF TGTGCCATCAATGGACAGGGGTCGGCTGGCTACACCTTC 13 TRBD1 few TRBJ1-2 TRBV10-3
CSVGRTGNIYGYTF TGCAGCGTCGGGCGGACAGGGAATATTTATGGCTACACCTTC 14 TRBD1 once TRBJ1-2 TRBV29-1
CASSQVIGEDYGYTF TGTGCCAGCAGCCAGGTAATAGGGGAAGACTATGGCTACACCTTC 15 NA NA TRBJ1-2 TRBV4-2
CASSPGKGNTIYF TGTGCCAGCAGCCCAGGGAAGGGAAACACCATATATTTT 13 NA NA TRBJ1-3 TRBV11-2
CASSLGRGVTEAFF TGTGCCAGCTCCCTAGGCCGGGGTGTCACTGAAGCTTTCTTT 14 NA NA TRBJ1-1 TRBV3-1/TRBV3-2
CASSQDRTSNNEQFF TGTGCCAGCAGCCAAGACCGGACTTCCAACAATGAGCAGTTCTTC 15 NA NA TRBJ2-1 TRBV4-2
CASSQEMGGGFEQYF TGCGCCAGCAGCCAAGAGATGGGGGGGGGCTTCGAGCAGTACTTC 15 NA NA TRBJ2-7 TRBV4-1
CASSLRGGIGNEQYF TGTGCCAGCAGCCTCCGGGGGGGGATCGGCAACGAGCAGTACTTC 15 TRBD2 NA TRBJ2-7 TRBV7-6
CASSYGTGGLKLFF TGTGCCAGCAGTTACGGGACAGGGGGCTTAAAACTGTTTTTT 14 TRBD1 NA TRBJ1-4 TRBV6-5
CASSFDSYGYTF TGTGCCAGCAGCTTCGACAGCTATGGCTACACCTTC 12 NA few TRBJ1-2 TRBV7-2
CASSEQGLANEQFF TGTGCCAGCAGTGAACAGGGGCTAGCTAATGAGCAGTTCTTC 14 TRBD1 NA TRBJ2-1 TRBV6-4
CASSPGTGLIEGYGYTF TGTGCCAGCAGTCCCGGGACAGGGTTAATAGAGGGTTATGGCTACACCTTC 17 TRBD1 NA TRBJ1-2 TRBV27
CASSPPGNNEQFF TGTGCCAGCAGCCCCCCGGGGAACAATGAGCAGTTCTTC 13 NA NA TRBJ2-1 TRBV5-4
CASSRAGETQYF TGTGCCAGCAGCAGGGCGGGGGAGACCCAGTACTTC 12 NA NA TRBJ2-5 TRBV11-3
CASSQDGALAANNEQFF TGTGCCAGCAGCCAAGACGGCGCTCTAGCGGCAAACAATGAGCAGTTCTTC 17 TRBD2 NA TRBJ2-1 TRBV3-1/TRBV3-2
CASSEKTGGSVEQYF TGTGCCAGCAGTGAAAAGACAGGCGGGTCTGTCGAGCAGTACTTC 15 NA NA TRBJ2-7 TRBV2
CASSLQGGNTIYF TGTGCCAGCAGCTTGCAGGGGGGAAACACCATATATTTT 13 NA NA TRBJ1-3 TRBV5-4
CASRVPGLAQITDTQYF TGTGCCAGCAGGGTCCCGGGACTAGCTCAGATCACAGATACGCAGTATTTT 17 TRBD2 NA TRBJ2-3 TRBV2
CASSLTQGARGYGYTF TGTGCCAGCAGTCTGACACAGGGGGCGCGCGGCTATGGCTACACCTTC 16 TRBD1 NA TRBJ1-2 TRBV5-6
CASSSPSGSGNEQFF TGCGCCAGCAGCTCTCCTAGCGGGAGTGGGAATGAGCAGTTCTTC 15 TRBD2 once TRBJ2-1 TRBV5-1
CASTPQEGREKLFF TGCGCCAGTACGCCACAGGAGGGTAGAGAAAAACTGTTTTTT 14 NA NA TRBJ1-4 TRBV4-1
CASSQGTRGARNQPQHF TGTGCCAGCAGCCAAGGGACCAGGGGGGCTCGCAATCAGCCCCAGCATTTT 17 TRBD1 NA TRBJ1-5 TRBV16
CSASSFDSSNEKLFF TGCAGTGCTAGTAGTTTCGACAGTTCCAATGAAAAACTGTTTTTT 15 NA NA TRBJ1-4 TRBV20-1
CASSDLRGGNTEAFF TGTGCCAGCAGTGACCTAAGGGGAGGGAACACTGAAGCTTTCTTT 15 NA NA TRBJ1-1 TRBV6-1
CASSSPQGANPSGNTIYF TGTGCCAGCAGCTCGCCTCAGGGGGCGAACCCCTCTGGAAACACCATATATTTT 18 TRBD1 NA TRBJ1-3 TRBV7-9
CASSLRGSDYEQYF TGTGCCAGCAGCTTACGGGGATCAGACTACGAGCAGTACTTC 14 NA NA TRBJ2-7 TRBV7-9
CASSPEGGSHNEQFF TGTGCCAGCTCACCAGAGGGGGGGTCACACAATGAGCAGTTCTTC 15 NA NA TRBJ2-1 TRBV18
CASSPIAGQGGTEAFF TGTGCCAGCAGTCCCATAGCGGGACAGGGCGGCACTGAAGCTTTCTTT 16 TRBD1 NA TRBJ1-1 TRBV6-2/TRBV6-3
CASSLALGGTGELFF TGTGCCAGCAGCTTAGCGCTGGGCGGGACCGGGGAGCTGTTTTTT 15 NA NA TRBJ2-2 TRBV7-2
CASSQTTSGGAGDEQFF TGTGCCAGCAGCCAGACGACTAGCGGGGGGGCCGGAGATGAGCAGTTCTTC 17 TRBD2 NA TRBJ2-1 TRBV4-2
CASSYPGLGDTEAFF TGTGCCAGCAGTTACCCGGGACTTGGGGACACTGAAGCTTTCTTT 15 NA NA TRBJ1-1 TRBV6-6
CASSAQLLAADTQYF TGTGCCAGCAGCGCTCAACTTCTAGCGGCAGATACGCAGTATTTT 15 TRBD2 NA TRBJ2-3 TRBV7-2
CASSPTGNSYEQYF TGTGCCAGCAGCCCAACAGGGAATTCCTACGAGCAGTACTTC 14 NA NA TRBJ2-7 TRBV5-5
CAISESGQSYEQYF TGTGCCATCAGTGAGTCGGGGCAGTCCTACGAGCAGTACTTC 14 NA NA TRBJ2-7 TRBV10-3
CASSLDGLAAPTDTQYF TGTGCCAGCAGCTTAGATGGACTAGCGGCGCCCACAGATACGCAGTATTTT 17 TRBD2 NA TRBJ2-3 TRBV11-2
CASSEGGLLSPLHF TGTGCCAGCAGTGAAGGCGGCCTTCTTTCACCCCTCCACTTT 14 NA NA TRBJ1-6 TRBV2
CASSRQAKYF TGCGCCAGCAGCCGACAGGCCAAGTACTTC 10 NA NA TRBJ2-5 TRBV10-1
CASSLGTLAEQYF TGTGCTAGCAGCTTAGGGACCCTAGCCGAGCAGTACTTC 13 NA NA TRBJ2-7 TRBV7-7
CASSQDRGGPPSTDTQYF TGTGCCAGCAGCCAAGATCGGGGGGGGCCGCCATCCACAGATACGCAGTATTTT 18 TRBD2 NA TRBJ2-3 TRBV14
CATSLAGGDTQYF TGTGCCACCAGCCTAGCGGGGGGAGATACGCAGTATTTT 13 TRBD2 NA TRBJ2-3 TRBV15
CASSQHLLAKNIQYF TGCGCCAGCAGCCAACACCTGTTAGCCAAAAACATTCAGTACTTC 15 NA NA TRBJ2-4 TRBV5-1
CASSESGGYTQYF TGTGCCAGCAGTGAATCTGGCGGTTATACGCAGTATTTT 13 NA NA TRBJ2-3 TRBV25-1
CASSEGVDTQYF TGCGCCAGCAGCGAAGGGGTGGATACGCAGTATTTT 12 NA few TRBJ2-3 TRBV5-1